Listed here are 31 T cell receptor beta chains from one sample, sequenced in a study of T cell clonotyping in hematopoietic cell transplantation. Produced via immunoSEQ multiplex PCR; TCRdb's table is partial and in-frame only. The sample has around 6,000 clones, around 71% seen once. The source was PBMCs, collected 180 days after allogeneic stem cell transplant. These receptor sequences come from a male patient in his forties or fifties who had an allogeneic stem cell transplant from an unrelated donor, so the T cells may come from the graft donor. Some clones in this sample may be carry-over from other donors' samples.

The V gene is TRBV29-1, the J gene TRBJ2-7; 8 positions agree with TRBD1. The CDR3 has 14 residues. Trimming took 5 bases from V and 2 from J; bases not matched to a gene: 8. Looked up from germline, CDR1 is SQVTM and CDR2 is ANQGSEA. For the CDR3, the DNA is TGCAGCGTTTGGGGGACAGGAATCACCTACGAGCAGTACTTC. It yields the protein CSVWGTGITYEQYF.

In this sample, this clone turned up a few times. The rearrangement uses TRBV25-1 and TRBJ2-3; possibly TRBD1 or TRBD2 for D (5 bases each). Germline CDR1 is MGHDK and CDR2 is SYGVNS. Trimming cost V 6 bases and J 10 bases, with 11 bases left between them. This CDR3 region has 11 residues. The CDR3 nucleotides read TGTGCCAGCAGCGACTCGGGACCGCAGTATTTT. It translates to CASSDSGPQYF.

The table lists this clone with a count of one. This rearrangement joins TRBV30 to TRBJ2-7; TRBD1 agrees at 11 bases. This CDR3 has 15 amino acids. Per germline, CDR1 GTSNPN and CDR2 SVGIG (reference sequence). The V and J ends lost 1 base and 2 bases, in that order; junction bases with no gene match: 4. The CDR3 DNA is TGTGCCTGGAGTGAGTTGGGACAGGGGGCCTACGAGCAGTACTTC. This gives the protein CAWSELGQGAYEQYF.

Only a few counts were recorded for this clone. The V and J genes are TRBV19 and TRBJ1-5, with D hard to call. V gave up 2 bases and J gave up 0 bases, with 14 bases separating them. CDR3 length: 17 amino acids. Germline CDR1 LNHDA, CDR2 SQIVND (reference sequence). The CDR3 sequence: CASSISGWANSNQPQHF. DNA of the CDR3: TGTGCCAGTAGTATAAGTGGTTGGGCAAATAGCAATCAGCCCCAGCATTTT.

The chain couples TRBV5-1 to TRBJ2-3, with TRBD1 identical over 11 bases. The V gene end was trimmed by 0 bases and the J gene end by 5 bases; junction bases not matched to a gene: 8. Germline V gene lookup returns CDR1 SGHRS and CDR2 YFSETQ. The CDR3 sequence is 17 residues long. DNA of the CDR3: TGCGCCAGCAGCTTGGCCATAGGACAGGGGGCCGGAGATACGCAGTATTTT. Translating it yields CASSLAIGQGAGDTQYF.

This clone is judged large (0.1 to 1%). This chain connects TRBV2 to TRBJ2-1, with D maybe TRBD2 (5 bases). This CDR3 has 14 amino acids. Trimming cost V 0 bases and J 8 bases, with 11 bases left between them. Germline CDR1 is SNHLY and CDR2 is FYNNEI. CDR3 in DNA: TGTGCCAGCAGTGAAGCAGGGAGCCCCGATGAGCAGTTCTTC. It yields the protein CASSEAGSPDEQFF. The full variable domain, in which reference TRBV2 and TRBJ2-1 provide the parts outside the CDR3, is EPEVTQTPSHQVTQMGQEVILRCVPISNHLYFYWYRQILGQKVEFLVSFYNNEISEKSEIFDDQFSVERPDGSNFTLKIRSTKLEDSAMYFCASSEAGSPDEQFFGPGTRLTVL.

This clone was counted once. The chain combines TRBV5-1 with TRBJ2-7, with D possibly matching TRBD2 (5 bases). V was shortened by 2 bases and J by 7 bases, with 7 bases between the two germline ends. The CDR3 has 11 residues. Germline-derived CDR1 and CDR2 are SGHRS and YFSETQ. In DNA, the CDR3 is TGCGCCAGCAGCTTAGCGGAGGAGCAGTACTTC. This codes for CASSLAEEQYF.

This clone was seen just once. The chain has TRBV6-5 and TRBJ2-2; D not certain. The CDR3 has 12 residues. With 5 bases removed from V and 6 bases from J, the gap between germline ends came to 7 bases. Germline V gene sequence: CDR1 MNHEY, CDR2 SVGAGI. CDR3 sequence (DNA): TGTGCCAGCAGTCCGGTGCCCGGGGAGCTGTTTTTT. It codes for CASSPVPGELFF.

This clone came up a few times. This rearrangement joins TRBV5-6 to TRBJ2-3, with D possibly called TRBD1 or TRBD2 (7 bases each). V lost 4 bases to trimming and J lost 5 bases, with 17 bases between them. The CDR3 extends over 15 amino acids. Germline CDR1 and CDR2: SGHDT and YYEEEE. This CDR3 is CASSPGGGRGDTQYF. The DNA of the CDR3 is TGTGCCAGCAGCCCAGGGGGAGGGCGCGGAGATACGCAGTATTTT. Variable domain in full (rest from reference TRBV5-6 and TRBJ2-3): DAGVTQSPTHLIKTRGQQVTLRCSPKSGHDTVSWYQQALGQGPQFIFQYYEEEERQRGNFPDRFSGHQFPNYSSELNVNALLLGDSALYLCASSPGGGRGDTQYFGPGTRLTVL.

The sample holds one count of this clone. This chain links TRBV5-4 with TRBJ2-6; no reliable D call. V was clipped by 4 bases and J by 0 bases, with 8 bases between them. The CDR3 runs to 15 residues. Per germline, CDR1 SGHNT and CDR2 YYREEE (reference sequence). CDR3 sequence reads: CASSTRSSGANVLTF. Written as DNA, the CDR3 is TGTGCCAGCAGCACCCGGTCCTCTGGGGCCAACGTCCTGACTTTC.

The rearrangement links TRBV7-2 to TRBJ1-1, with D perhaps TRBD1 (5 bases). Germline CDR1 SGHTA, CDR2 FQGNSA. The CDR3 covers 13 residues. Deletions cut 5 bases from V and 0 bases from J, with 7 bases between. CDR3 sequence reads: CASSPTVNTEAFF. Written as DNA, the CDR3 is TGTGCCAGCAGCCCGACAGTGAACACTGAAGCTTTCTTT.

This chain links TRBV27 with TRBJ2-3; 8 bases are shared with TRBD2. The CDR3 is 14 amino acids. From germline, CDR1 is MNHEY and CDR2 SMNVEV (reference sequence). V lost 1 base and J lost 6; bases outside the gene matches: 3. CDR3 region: CASSLLGLGDTQYF. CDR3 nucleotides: TGTGCCAGCAGTTTATTGGGACTAGGGGATACGCAGTATTTT.

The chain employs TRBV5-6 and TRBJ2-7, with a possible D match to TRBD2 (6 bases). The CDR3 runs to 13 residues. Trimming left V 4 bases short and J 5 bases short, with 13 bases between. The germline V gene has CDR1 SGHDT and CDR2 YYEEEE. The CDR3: CASSDHGGDEQYF. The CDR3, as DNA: TGTGCCAGCAGCGACCATGGAGGGGACGAGCAGTACTTC.

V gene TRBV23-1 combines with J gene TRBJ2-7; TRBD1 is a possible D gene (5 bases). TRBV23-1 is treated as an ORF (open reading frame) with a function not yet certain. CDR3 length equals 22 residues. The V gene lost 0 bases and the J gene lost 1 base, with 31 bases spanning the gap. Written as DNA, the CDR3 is TGCGCCAGCAGTCAATCGGGTAGCCGTCCCCCCCGACCAGGGAAGAGTTCCTACGAGCAGTACTTC. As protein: CASSQSGSRPPRPGKSSYEQYF.

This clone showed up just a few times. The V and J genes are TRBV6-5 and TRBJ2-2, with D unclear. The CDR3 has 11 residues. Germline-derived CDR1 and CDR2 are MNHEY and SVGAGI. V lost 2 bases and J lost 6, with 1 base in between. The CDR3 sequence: CASSYPGELFF. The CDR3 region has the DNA TGTGCCAGCAGTTACCCCGGGGAGCTGTTTTTT.

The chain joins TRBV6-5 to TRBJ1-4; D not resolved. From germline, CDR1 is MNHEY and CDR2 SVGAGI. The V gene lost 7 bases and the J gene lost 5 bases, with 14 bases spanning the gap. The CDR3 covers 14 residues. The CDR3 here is CASKVGSGNEKLFF. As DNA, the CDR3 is TGTGCCAGCAAAGTGGGCTCGGGGAATGAAAAACTGTTTTTT.

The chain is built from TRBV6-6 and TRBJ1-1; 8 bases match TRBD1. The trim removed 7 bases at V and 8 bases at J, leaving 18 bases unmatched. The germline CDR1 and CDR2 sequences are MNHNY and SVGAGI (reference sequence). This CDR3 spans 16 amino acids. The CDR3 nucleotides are TGTGCCAGCAAGCCCGAGGCTTCGGGTTGGACAGGGGAAGCTTTCTTT. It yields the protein CASKPEASGWTGEAFF.

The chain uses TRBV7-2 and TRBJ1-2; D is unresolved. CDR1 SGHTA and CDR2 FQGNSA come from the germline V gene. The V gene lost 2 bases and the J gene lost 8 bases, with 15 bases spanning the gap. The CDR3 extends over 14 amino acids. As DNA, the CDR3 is TGTGCCAGCAGCTTAATCCCTTACGACGGAGGCTACACCTTC. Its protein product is CASSLIPYDGGYTF.

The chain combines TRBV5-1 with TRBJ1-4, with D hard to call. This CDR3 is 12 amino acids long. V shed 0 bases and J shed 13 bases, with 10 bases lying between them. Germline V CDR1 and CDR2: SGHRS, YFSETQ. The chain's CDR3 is CASSLDYGRLFF. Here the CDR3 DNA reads TGCGCCAGCAGCTTGGACTACGGAAGACTGTTTTTT.

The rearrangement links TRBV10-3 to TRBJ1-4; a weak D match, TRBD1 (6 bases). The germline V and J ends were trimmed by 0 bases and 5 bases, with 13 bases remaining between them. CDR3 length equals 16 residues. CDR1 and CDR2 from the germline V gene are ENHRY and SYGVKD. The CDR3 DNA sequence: TGTGCCATCAGTGAGTCCGCGGGGGCCGGGAATGAAAAACTGTTTTTT. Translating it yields CAISESAGAGNEKLFF.

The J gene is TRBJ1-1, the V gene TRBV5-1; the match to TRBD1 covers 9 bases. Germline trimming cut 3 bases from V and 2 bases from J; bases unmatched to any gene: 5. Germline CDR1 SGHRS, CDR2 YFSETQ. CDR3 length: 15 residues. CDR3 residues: CASSSLGQGNTEAFF. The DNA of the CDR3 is TGCGCCAGCAGCTCCCTGGGACAGGGAAACACTGAAGCTTTCTTT.

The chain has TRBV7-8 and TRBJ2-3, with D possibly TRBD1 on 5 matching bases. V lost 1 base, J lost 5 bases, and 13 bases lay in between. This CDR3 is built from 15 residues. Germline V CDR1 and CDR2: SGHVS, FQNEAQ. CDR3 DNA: TGTGCCAGCAGCTTAGTTTTAGGGGATCAAGATACGCAGTATTTT. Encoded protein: CASSLVLGDQDTQYF.

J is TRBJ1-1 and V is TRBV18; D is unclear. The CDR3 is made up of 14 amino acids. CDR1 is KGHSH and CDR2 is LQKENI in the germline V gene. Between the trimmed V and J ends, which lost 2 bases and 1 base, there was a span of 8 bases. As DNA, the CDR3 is TGTGCCAGCTCACCAAGGGCACAGAACACTGAAGCTTTCTTT. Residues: CASSPRAQNTEAFF.

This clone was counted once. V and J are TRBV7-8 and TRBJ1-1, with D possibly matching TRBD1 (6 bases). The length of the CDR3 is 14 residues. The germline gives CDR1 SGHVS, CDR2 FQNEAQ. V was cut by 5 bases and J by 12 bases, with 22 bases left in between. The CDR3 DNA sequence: TGTGCCAGCAGCCCCGAACGAGGACAGCCGAAAACTTTCTTT. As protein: CASSPERGQPKTFF. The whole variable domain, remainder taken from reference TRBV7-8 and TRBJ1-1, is GAGVSQSPRYKVAKRGQDVALRCDPISGHVSLFWYQQALGQGPEFLTYFQNEAQLDKSGLPSDRFFAERPEGSVSTLKIQRTQQEDSAVYLCASSPERGQPKTFFGQGTRLTVV.

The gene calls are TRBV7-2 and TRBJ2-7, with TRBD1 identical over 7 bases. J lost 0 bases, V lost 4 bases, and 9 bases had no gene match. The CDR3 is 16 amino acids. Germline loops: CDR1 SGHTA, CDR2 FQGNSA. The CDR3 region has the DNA TGTGCCAGCAGCTCTTTGGGGACAGTCTACTCCTACGAGCAGTACTTC. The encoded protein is CASSSLGTVYSYEQYF.

Here the CDR3 DNA reads TGCGCCAGCAGCCCAAACAGGGAAGCAGATACGCAGTATTTT. This encodes CASSPNREADTQYF. The genes are TRBV5-1 and TRBJ2-3; D might be TRBD1 (6 bases). The CDR3 has 14 residues. CDR1 and CDR2 from the germline V gene are SGHRS and YFSETQ. Deletions cut 4 bases from V and 4 bases from J, with 13 bases between.

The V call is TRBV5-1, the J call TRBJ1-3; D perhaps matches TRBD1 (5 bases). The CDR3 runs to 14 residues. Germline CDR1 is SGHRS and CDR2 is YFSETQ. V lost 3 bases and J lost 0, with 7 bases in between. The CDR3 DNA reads TGCGCCAGCAGCTCGGGGGTCTCTGGAAACACCATATATTTT. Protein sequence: CASSSGVSGNTIYF.

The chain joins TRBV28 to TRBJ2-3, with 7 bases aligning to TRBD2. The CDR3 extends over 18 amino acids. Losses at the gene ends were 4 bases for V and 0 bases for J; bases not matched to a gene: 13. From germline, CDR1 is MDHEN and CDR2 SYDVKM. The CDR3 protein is CASSSPLGGDTSTDTQYF. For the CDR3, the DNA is TGTGCCAGCAGTTCACCGCTTGGGGGGGATACTAGCACAGATACGCAGTATTTT.

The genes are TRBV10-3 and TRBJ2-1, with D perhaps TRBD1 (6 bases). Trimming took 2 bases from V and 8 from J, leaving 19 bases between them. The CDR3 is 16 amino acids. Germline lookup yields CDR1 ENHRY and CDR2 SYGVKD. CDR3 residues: CAISENPGRGLDEQFF. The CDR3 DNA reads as TGTGCCATCAGTGAGAATCCAGGCAGGGGCTTGGATGAGCAGTTCTTC.

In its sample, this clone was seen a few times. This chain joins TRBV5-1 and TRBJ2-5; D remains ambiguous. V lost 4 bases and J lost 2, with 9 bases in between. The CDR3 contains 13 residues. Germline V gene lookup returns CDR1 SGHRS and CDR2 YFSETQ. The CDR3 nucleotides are TGCGCCAGCAGCCCCAACCCACAAGAGACCCAGTACTTC. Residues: CASSPNPQETQYF. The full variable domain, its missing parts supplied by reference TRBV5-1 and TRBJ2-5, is KAGVTQTPRYLIKTRGQQVTLSCSPISGHRSVSWYQQTPGQGLQFLFEYFSETQRNKGNFPGRFSGRQFSNSRSEMNVSTLELGDSALYLCASSPNPQETQYFGPGTRLLVL.

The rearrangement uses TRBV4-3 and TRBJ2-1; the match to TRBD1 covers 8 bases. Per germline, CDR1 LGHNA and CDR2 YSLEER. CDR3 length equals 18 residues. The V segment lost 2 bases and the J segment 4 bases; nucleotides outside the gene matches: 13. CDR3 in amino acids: CASSQQIAAGGAYNEQFF. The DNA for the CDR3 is TGCGCCAGCAGCCAACAAATTGCTGCAGGGGGCGCGTACAATGAGCAGTTCTTC.